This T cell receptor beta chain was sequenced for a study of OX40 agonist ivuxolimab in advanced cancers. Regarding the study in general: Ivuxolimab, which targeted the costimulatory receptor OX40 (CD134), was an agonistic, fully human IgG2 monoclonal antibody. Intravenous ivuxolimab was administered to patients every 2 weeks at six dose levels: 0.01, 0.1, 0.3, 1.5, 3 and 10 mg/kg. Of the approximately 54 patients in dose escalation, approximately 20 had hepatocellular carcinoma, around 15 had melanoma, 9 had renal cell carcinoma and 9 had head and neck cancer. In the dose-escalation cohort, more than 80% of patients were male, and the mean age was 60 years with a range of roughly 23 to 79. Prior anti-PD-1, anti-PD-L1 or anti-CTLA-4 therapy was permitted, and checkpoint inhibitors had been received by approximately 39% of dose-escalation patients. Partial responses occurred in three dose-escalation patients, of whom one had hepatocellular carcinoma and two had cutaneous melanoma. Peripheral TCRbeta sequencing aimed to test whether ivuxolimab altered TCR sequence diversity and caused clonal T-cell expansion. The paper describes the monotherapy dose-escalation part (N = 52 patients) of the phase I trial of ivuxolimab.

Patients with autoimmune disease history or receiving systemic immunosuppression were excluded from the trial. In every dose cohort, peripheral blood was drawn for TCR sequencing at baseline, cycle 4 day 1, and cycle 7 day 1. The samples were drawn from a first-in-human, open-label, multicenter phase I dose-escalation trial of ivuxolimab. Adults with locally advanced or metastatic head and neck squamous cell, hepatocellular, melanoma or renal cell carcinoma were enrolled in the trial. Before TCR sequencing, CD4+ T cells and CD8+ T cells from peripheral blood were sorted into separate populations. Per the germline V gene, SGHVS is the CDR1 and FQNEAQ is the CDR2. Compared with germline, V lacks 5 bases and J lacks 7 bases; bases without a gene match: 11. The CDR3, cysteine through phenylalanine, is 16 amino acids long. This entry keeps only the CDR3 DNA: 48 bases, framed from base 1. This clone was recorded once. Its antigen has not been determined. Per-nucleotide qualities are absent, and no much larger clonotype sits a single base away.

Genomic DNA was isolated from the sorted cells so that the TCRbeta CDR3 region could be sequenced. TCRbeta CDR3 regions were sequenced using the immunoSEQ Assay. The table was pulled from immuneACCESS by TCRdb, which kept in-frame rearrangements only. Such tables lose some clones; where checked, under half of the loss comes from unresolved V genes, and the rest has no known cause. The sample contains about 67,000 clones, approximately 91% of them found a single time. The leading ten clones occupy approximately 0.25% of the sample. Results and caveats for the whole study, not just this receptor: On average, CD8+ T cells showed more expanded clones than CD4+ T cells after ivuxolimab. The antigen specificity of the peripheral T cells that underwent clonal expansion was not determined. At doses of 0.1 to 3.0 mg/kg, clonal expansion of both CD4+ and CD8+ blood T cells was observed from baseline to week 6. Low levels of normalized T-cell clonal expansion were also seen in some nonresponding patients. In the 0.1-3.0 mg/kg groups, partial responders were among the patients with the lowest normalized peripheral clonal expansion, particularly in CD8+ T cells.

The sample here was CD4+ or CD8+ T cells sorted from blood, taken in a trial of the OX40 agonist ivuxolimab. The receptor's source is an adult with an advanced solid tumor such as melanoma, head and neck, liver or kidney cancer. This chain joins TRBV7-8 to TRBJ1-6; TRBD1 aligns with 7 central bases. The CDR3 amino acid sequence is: CASSPHQQGLNSPLHF. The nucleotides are TGTGCCAGCAGCCCACATCAACAGGGGCTGAATTCACCCCTCCACTTT.